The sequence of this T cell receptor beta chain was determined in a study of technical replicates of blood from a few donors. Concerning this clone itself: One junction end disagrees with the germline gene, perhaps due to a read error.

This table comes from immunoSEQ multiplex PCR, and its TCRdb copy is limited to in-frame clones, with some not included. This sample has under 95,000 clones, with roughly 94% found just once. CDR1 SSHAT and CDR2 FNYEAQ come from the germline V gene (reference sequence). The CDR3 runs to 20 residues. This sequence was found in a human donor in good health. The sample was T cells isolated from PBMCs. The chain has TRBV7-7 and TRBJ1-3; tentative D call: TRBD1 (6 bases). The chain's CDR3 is CASSLFPRGGASISGNTIYF. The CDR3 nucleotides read TGTGCTAGCAGCTTATTCCCCCGGGGGGGGGCCTCTATCTCTGGAAACACCATATATTTT.